A selection of T cell receptor beta chains follows, all from one sample in a study of T cells in Graves' hyperthyroidism and ophthalmopathy. TCRdb reanalysed the multiplex PCR reads using MiXCR and keeps one entry per CDR3 protein. The table has more than 500,000 distinct CDR3 sequences, 14% seen once; the top ten hold about 14%. The sample was blood. The receptor set was obtained from a woman aged 40 to 50 with Graves' hyperthyroidism. Both conserved end residues are part of each CDR3. Each record gives: V gene, CDR3 protein.

V: TRBV28; CDR3: CASSTYRGGEQFF
V: TRBV7-9; CDR3: CASVAGGQETQYF
V: TRBV24-1; CDR3: CATSDVGSTDTQYF
V: TRBV27; CDR3: CASKRQEIQETQYF
V: TRBV3-1; CDR3: CASSPQFGAEAFF
V: TRBV14; CDR3: CASSRLGTSSYEQYF
V: TRBV19; CDR3: CASSIRLGSYNEQFF
V: TRBV3-1; CDR3: CASSQGTLAYEQYF
V: TRBV6-2/TRBV6-3; CDR3: CASSYLTSGRDYEQYF
V: TRBV29-1; CDR3: CSVPLGNTEAFF
V: TRBV20-1; CDR3: CSARDGIGSGANVLTF
V: TRBV28; CDR3: CASTVDTNYEQYF
V: TRBV3-1; CDR3: CASSQTGSGYEQYF
V: TRBV28; CDR3: CASSPPTGHEQFF
V: TRBV6-1; CDR3: CASRLQGNYGYTF
V: TRBV28; CDR3: CASSLEEKLFF
V: TRBV19; CDR3: CASTYRGAHGYTF
V: TRBV6-2/TRBV6-3; CDR3: CASLRTGGYTF
V: TRBV7-9; CDR3: CASNPLAGNPYNEQFF
V: TRBV11-3; CDR3: CASSLIRSYQETQYF
V: TRBV18; CDR3: CASSSNLAGYNEQFF
V: TRBV20-1; CDR3: CSARDRGRATEAFF